The 22 T cell receptor beta chains presented below share a single source sample, sequenced in a study of shared clonotypes between healthy human individuals. Using immunoSEQ multiplex PCR, the repertoire was profiled, and TCRdb retains in-frame clones only, with some absent. The sample consists of roughly 760,000 clones, roughly 70% of them appearing once. The source material was memory CD4+ T cells sorted from blood. The subset was: CD45RA-negative fraction. These TCRs come from a woman aged 25 to 45 in good health.

V usage is TRBV29-1 and J usage is TRBJ2-7; 15 bases map to TRBD2. The CDR3 sequence is 15 residues long. The germline V gene has CDR1 SQVTM and CDR2 ANQGSEA. The V gene end was trimmed by 3 bases and the J gene end by 7 bases; junction bases not matched to a gene: 7. CDR3 residues: CSVDKGLAGGWEQYF. The CDR3 region has the DNA TGCAGCGTTGATAAGGGACTAGCGGGAGGTTGGGAGCAGTACTTC.

J is TRBJ1-3 and V is TRBV25-1; 7 positions match TRBD1. Germline V gene data show CDR1 as MGHDK and CDR2 as SYGVNS. The length of the CDR3 is 14 residues. V trimming: 6 bases; J trimming: 4 bases; junction bases outside the gene matches: 6. The CDR3 nucleotides are TGTGCCAGCAGCCTAGGGGGCGGCGGAAACACCATATATTTT. Its translation: CASSLGGGGNTIYF.

The rearrangement links TRBV28 to TRBJ1-2; D is unclear. The CDR3 is 10 amino acids. Trimming removed 8 bases from V and 4 bases from J, with 5 bases in between. Germline V lookup: CDR1 MDHEN, CDR2 SYDVKM. The CDR3 is CASGIYGYTF. In DNA, the CDR3 is TGTGCCAGCGGAATCTATGGCTACACCTTC.

The chain couples TRBV28 to TRBJ2-7, with a weak D call TRBD1 (5 bases). Germline lookup yields CDR1 MDHEN and CDR2 SYDVKM. The V end lost 3 bases, the J end lost 2 bases, and 17 bases lay between the germline ends. The CDR3 consists of 16 residues. CDR3 sequence (DNA): TGTGCCAGCAGTTTTCGGTGGGGCCCAAGGACCTACGAGCAGTACTTC. Its protein is CASSFRWGPRTYEQYF.

In DNA, the CDR3 is TGTGCCAGCAGCTTTCCCGGCACGGGGTTCTACGAGCAGTACTTC. Translating it yields CASSFPGTGFYEQYF. V and J are TRBV11-1 and TRBJ2-7, with D possibly TRBD2 on 5 matching bases. V was shortened by 3 bases and J by 3 bases, with 15 bases between the two germline ends. CDR1 SGHAT and CDR2 FQDESV come from the germline V gene (reference sequence). The CDR3 totals 15 residues. Looking up the rest from reference TRBV11-1 and TRBJ2-7 gives the full variable domain: EAEVAQSPRYKITEKSQAVAFWCDPISGHATLYWYRQILGQGPELLVQFQDESVVDDSQLPKDRFSAERLKGVDSTLKIQPAELGDSAMYLCASSFPGTGFYEQYFGPGTRLTVT.

The chain carries TRBV5-1 and TRBJ2-2, with TRBD1 matching over 9 bases. V shed 0 bases and J 2 bases; nucleotides not matched to a gene: 5. This CDR3 region has 17 residues. Per the germline V gene, CDR1 is SGHRS and CDR2 is YFSETQ. The CDR3 sequence is CASSLAGQGVNTGELFF. CDR3 coding DNA: TGCGCCAGCAGCTTGGCGGGACAGGGTGTTAACACCGGGGAGCTGTTTTTT.

The V gene is TRBV19, the J gene TRBJ1-5; D is uncertain. This CDR3 contains 15 residues. Germline assignment: CDR1 LNHDA and CDR2 SQIVND (reference sequence). V lost 7 bases and J lost 3, with 16 bases in between. As DNA, the CDR3 is TGTGCCAGTAAATTCTCCGGCACGATCAATCAGCCCCAGCATTTT. Protein product: CASKFSGTINQPQHF.

The rearrangement links TRBV10-1 to TRBJ2-7; 9 positions match TRBD2. The J segment lost 3 bases and the V segment lost 8 bases, leaving 11 bases of the junction unmatched. The CDR3 runs 15 residues. CDR1 and CDR2 (germline): WNHNN, SYGVQD (reference sequence). The CDR3, as DNA: TGCGCCAGCCAGGAGAGCCTAGCGGGGCACTACGAGCAGTACTTC. It is translated as CASQESLAGHYEQYF.

The genes are TRBV5-4 and TRBJ2-7; 9 nucleotides agree with TRBD2. This CDR3 contains 16 residues. The germline V gene has CDR1 SGHNT and CDR2 YYREEE (reference sequence). Losses at the gene ends were 0 bases for V and 0 bases for J; bases not matched to a gene: 4. The CDR3 reads CASSLARTSDSYEQYF. CDR3 DNA sequence: TGTGCCAGCAGCTTGGCTCGGACTAGCGACTCCTACGAGCAGTACTTC.

This clone has a handful of counts. This rearrangement joins TRBV6-6 to TRBJ2-7, with 8 positions matching TRBD2. The CDR3 contains 15 residues. The germline V gene encodes CDR1 MNHNY and CDR2 SVGAGI (reference sequence). J gave up 4 bases and V 2 bases, and 7 bases lay outside the gene matches. The DNA of the CDR3 is TGTGCCAGCAGTTACGGAGCGGGAGAGCGATACGAGCAGTACTTC. Encoded protein: CASSYGAGERYEQYF.

CDR3 DNA sequence: TGTGCCAGCAGTTACTCTCACGGGTTTGGTGCCGGGGAGCTGTTTTTT. It yields the protein CASSYSHGFGAGELFF. This rearrangement joins TRBV6-5 to TRBJ2-2; no firm D call. CDR1 and CDR2 (germline): MNHEY, SVGAGI. V lost 0 bases and J lost 6, with 14 bases in between. The length of the CDR3 is 16 residues.

This clone came up many times. Other DNA sequences in the same sample also yield this CDR3. This chain joins TRBV25-1 and TRBJ2-2; no clear D. V was shortened by 3 bases and J by 6 bases, with 2 bases between the two germline ends. The CDR3 covers 11 residues. Germline V gene data show CDR1 as MGHDK and CDR2 as SYGVNS. This chain's CDR3 is CASSEAGELFF. The CDR3 DNA reads TGTGCCAGCAGTGAGGCCGGGGAGCTGTTTTTT. The full variable domain, completed using reference TRBV25-1 and TRBJ2-2, is EADIYQTPRYLVIGTGKKITLECSQTMGHDKMYWYQQDPGMELHLIHYSYGVNSTEKGDLSSESTVSRIRTEHFPLTLESARPSHTSQYLCASSEAGELFFGEGSRLTVL.

V gene TRBV5-1 combines with J gene TRBJ2-5; 10 bases are a match to TRBD1. Germline V gene data show CDR1 as SGHRS and CDR2 as YFSETQ. The CDR3 runs to 16 residues. V shed 4 bases and J 2 bases; nucleotides not matched to a gene: 8. CDR3 in DNA: TGCGCCAGCAGCCCGGAGGGACAGGGGCTGCAAGAGACCCAGTACTTC. Translation: CASSPEGQGLQETQYF.

As regards this clone: The same CDR3 can be traced to other DNA sequences in this sample. The chain uses TRBV2 and TRBJ2-7, with TRBD2 as a possible D gene (6 bases). The germline V and J ends were trimmed by 6 bases and 2 bases, with 8 bases remaining between them. Per the germline V gene, CDR1 is SNHLY and CDR2 is FYNNEI. This CDR3 contains 12 residues. The CDR3 region has the DNA TGTGCCAGCAGGGAGGGTACCTACGAGCAGTACTTC. Its protein is CASREGTYEQYF.

V gene TRBV2 combines with J gene TRBJ2-5; a possible D gene is TRBD2 (6 bases). Germline V gene data show CDR1 as SNHLY and CDR2 as FYNNEI. Trimming took off 4 bases at V and 5 bases at J, with 14 bases between the two ends. The CDR3 has 14 amino acids. The CDR3 nucleotides are TGTGCCAGCAGTGTCGGATATCGGGAGGAGACCCAGTACTTC. This gives the protein CASSVGYREETQYF. Full variable domain (missing parts from reference TRBV2 and TRBJ2-5): EPEVTQTPSHQVTQMGQEVILRCVPISNHLYFYWYRQILGQKVEFLVSFYNNEISEKSEIFDDQFSVERPDGSNFTLKIRSTKLEDSAMYFCASSVGYREETQYFGPGTRLLVL.

The chain has TRBV15 and TRBJ1-2; a possible D gene is TRBD1 (6 bases). The CDR3 has 16 residues. CDR1 and CDR2 from the germline V gene are LNHNV and YYDKDF (reference sequence). Deletions cut 4 bases from V and 0 bases from J, with 15 bases between. CDR3 sequence reads: CATSTETGLANYGYTF. In nucleotides, the CDR3 is TGTGCCACCAGCACAGAAACAGGGCTAGCTAACTATGGCTACACCTTC.

The chain carries TRBV5-1 and TRBJ1-4, with a possible D match to TRBD1 (6 bases). The CDR3 totals 15 residues. V was shortened by 2 bases and J by 5 bases, with 13 bases between the two germline ends. The germline V gene has CDR1 SGHRS and CDR2 YFSETQ. CDR3 sequence: CASSLNRGENEKLFF. In DNA, the CDR3 is TGCGCCAGCAGCTTAAATAGGGGGGAGAATGAAAAACTGTTTTTT.

The table lists this clone with a count of one. A clone one base away is much larger, so this may be a read error. The rearrangement links TRBV5-4 to TRBJ2-7; 9 positions agree with TRBD1. The length of the CDR3 is 13 residues. J gave up 5 bases and V 0 bases, and 0 bases lay outside the gene matches. Germline CDR1 is SGHNT and CDR2 is YYREEE (reference sequence). DNA of the CDR3: TGTGCCAGCAGCTTGGACAGGGGGCACGAGCAGTACTTC. Encoded protein: CASSLDRGHEQYF.

V usage is TRBV6-1 and J usage is TRBJ2-5, with a tentative D call TRBD2 (6 bases). The DNA matches TRBJ2-7 better at its end, which makes the J call doubtful. The CDR3 extends over 13 amino acids. Germline V lookup: CDR1 MNHNS, CDR2 SASEGT. The CDR3 DNA reads TGTGCCAGCAGTCAGGGAGGTTTAGGCGAGCAGTACTTC. It specifies CASSQGGLGEQYF.

This clone was seen ten or more times. This sequence joins TRBV6-1 and TRBJ2-5, with D unclear. The V gene lost 7 bases and the J gene lost 3 bases, with 6 bases spanning the gap. The CDR3 loop spans 11 amino acids. Per germline, CDR1 MNHNS and CDR2 SASEGT. CDR3 in DNA: TGTGCCAGCACGGCAGAAGAGACCCAGTACTTC. Protein product: CASTAEETQYF.

This clone occurred a few times. This chain links TRBV29-1 with TRBJ2-5; TRBD1 aligns across 8 bases. Germline V gives CDR1 SQVTM, CDR2 ANQGSEA. Trimming took 7 bases from V and 5 from J; bases not matched to a gene: 12. CDR3 length: 14 amino acids. The CDR3: CSAHPGGEGETQYF. CDR3 in DNA: TGCAGCGCCCACCCAGGGGGCGAGGGGGAGACCCAGTACTTC.

This chain uses TRBV5-4 with TRBJ2-1, with D tentatively TRBD2 (6 bases). V shed 1 base and J shed 2 bases, with 13 bases lying between them. Germline-derived CDR1 and CDR2 are SGHNT and YYREEE (reference sequence). This CDR3 is built from 16 residues. CDR3 nucleotide sequence: TGTGCCAGCAGCTTGACGGGACGGGGGACCTACAATGAGCAGTTCTTC. Translating it yields CASSLTGRGTYNEQFF.